This is a list of T cell receptor beta chains from one sample in a study of cytomegalovirus exposure and HLA in healthy donors. The assay was immunoSEQ multiplex PCR, and TCRdb's table has in-frame clones only and misses some. The table lists 100,000 or so clones, 60% to 85% of them singletons. What was sequenced was PBMCs. These receptors all come from a female donor in good health and CMV-seropositive. CDR3s include the opening cysteine and the closing phenylalanine or tryptophan. Fields, in order: J gene, clone size, CDR3 length, D gene, V gene, CDR3 protein, CDR3 DNA. A D gene is named only where the DNA matches it firmly. Where a row states a size, it is once, few, many or the class of an expanded clone; other rows omit it.

TRBJ2-7 | - | 16 | TRBD1 | TRBV27 | CASSSPSGGGRNEQYF | TGTGCCAGCAGTTCCCCATCAGGGGGTGGTAGGAACGAGCAGTACTTC
TRBJ1-1 | - | 14 | - | TRBV28 | CASSPHSSSTEAFF | TGTGCCAGCAGCCCGCACAGTTCGAGCACTGAAGCTTTCTTT
TRBJ2-5 | - | 15 | - | TRBV5-4 | CASSPTLADQETQYF | TGTGCCAGCAGCCCAACATTGGCGGATCAAGAGACCCAGTACTTC
TRBJ2-2 | - | 16 | TRBD2 | TRBV6-6 | CASSPGGAGGPRELFF | TGTGCCAGCAGCCCTGGGGGAGCGGGAGGGCCTCGGGAGCTGTTTTTT
TRBJ1-6 | - | 14 | - | TRBV5-4 | CASSLSRGTSPLHF | TGTGCCAGCAGCTTATCTCGGGGGACTTCACCCCTCCACTTT
TRBJ1-2 | - | 13 | - | TRBV5-1 | CASSPQTVYGYTF | TGCGCCAGCAGCCCCCAGACAGTCTATGGCTACACCTTC
TRBJ2-7 | - | 14 | - | TRBV5-4 | CASSSGDRGYEQYF | TGTGCCAGCAGCTCTGGTGACCGGGGCTACGAGCAGTACTTC
TRBJ2-1 | - | 17 | TRBD2 | TRBV4-3 | CASSQGRTSGGDNEQFF | TGCGCCAGCAGCCAAGGCCGGACTAGCGGGGGGGACAATGAGCAGTTCTTC
TRBJ2-3 | - | 17 | - | TRBV7-2 | CASSLVGGGLRTDTQYF | TGTGCCAGCAGCTTAGTTGGTGGGGGCTTGCGCACAGATACGCAGTATTTT
TRBJ2-1 | - | 15 | TRBD2 | TRBV7-2 | CASSSGGLMRNEQFF | TGTGCCAGCAGCTCCGGGGGACTAATGAGGAATGAGCAGTTCTTC
TRBJ1-2 | once | 14 | TRBD1 | TRBV5-8 | CASSLVEGAKGYTF | TGTGCCAGCAGCTTGGTTGAGGGGGCGAAGGGCTACACCTTC
TRBJ2-1 | - | 14 | - | TRBV29-1 | CSVYGARGHNEQFF | TGCAGCGTCTATGGGGCCAGGGGACACAATGAGCAGTTCTTC
TRBJ1-1 | - | 14 | - | TRBV18 | CASSPTGMNTEAFF | TGTGCCAGCTCACCTACAGGTATGAACACTGAAGCTTTCTTT
TRBJ1-4 | - | 14 | - | TRBV6-1 | CASRYRARNEKLFF | TGTGCCAGCAGATACAGGGCCCGGAATGAAAAACTGTTTTTT
TRBJ2-1 | - | 17 | - | TRBV7-9 | CASSERPDRGKYNEQFF | TGTGCCAGCAGCGAAAGACCCGATCGGGGGAAGTACAATGAGCAGTTCTTC
TRBJ1-1 | - | 13 | - | TRBV7-2 | CASTPGGHTEAFF | TGTGCCAGCACCCCGGGGGGGCACACTGAAGCTTTCTTT
TRBJ1-5 | - | 14 | TRBD1 | TRBV7-2 | CASSLTGPQQPQHF | TGTGCCAGCAGCCTGACAGGGCCTCAACAGCCCCAGCATTTT
TRBJ2-1 | - | 16 | - | TRBV19 | CASSISAIGISNEQFF | TGTGCCAGTAGTATTTCGGCGATCGGGATCAGCAATGAGCAGTTCTTC
TRBJ2-7 | - | 14 | - | TRBV11-2 | CASSLAGPTYEQYF | TGTGCCAGCAGCTTAGCAGGCCCAACCTACGAGCAGTACTTC
TRBJ1-1 | - | 14 | - | TRBV28 | CASTPSPLEAEAFF | TGTGCCAGCACCCCAAGCCCCCTTGAGGCTGAAGCTTTCTTT
TRBJ2-3 | - | 17 | TRBD2 | TRBV2 | CASRPSLQRGSTDTQYF | TGTGCCAGCAGACCGAGTCTTCAGCGGGGGAGCACAGATACGCAGTATTTT
TRBJ2-4 | - | 18 | TRBD2 | TRBV5-6 | CASSLTVAGSGAKNIQYF | TGTGCCAGCAGCTTGACTGTAGCGGGATCGGGGGCCAAAAACATTCAGTACTTC
TRBJ2-7 | - | 13 | TRBD1 | TRBV12-5 | CASGTGGRKEQYF | TGTGCTAGTGGGACAGGGGGACGTAAGGAGCAGTACTTC
TRBJ2-5 | - | 14 | TRBD1 | TRBV2 | CASSPRTGGETQYF | TGTGCCAGCAGTCCTAGGACAGGGGGGGAGACCCAGTACTTC
TRBJ1-2 | - | 16 | TRBD1 | TRBV5-4 | CASSRWTGNINYGYTF | TGTGCCAGCAGCCGTTGGACAGGGAACATTAACTATGGCTACACCTTC
TRBJ2-3 | - | 15 | TRBD2 | TRBV6-6 | CASSGLAGVTDTQYF | TGTGCCAGCAGTGGACTAGCGGGAGTAACGGATACGCAGTATTTT
TRBJ1-2 | - | 14 | TRBD1 | TRBV7-9 | CASSIGQGIYGYTF | TGTGCCAGCAGTATAGGACAGGGCATCTATGGCTACACCTTC